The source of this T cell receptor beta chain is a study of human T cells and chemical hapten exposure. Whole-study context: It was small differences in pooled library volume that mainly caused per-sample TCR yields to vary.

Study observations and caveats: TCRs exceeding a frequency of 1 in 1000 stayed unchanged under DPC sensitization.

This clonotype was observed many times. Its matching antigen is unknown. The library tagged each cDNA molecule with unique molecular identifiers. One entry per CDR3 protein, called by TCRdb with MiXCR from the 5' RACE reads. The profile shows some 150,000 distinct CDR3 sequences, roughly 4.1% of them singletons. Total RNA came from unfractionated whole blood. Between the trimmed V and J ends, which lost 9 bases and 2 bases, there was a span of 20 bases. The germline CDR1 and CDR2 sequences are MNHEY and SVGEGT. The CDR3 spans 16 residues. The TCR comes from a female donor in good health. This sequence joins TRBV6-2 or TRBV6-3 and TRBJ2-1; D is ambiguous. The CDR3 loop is CASPSHRLPAYNEQFF. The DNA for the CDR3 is TGTGCCAGTCCATCCCACAGACTTCCAGCCTACAATGAGCAGTTCTTC.